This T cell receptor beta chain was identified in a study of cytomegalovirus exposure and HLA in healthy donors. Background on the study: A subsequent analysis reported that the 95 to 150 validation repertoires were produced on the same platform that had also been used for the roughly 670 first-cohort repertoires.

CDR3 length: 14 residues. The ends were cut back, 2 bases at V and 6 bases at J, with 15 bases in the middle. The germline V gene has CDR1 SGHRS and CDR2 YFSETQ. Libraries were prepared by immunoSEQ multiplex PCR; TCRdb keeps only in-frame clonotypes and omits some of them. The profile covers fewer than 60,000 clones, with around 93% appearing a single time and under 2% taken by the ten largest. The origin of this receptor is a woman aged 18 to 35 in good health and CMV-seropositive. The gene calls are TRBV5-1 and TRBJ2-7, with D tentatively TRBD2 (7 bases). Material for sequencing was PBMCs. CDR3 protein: CASSFSNREGEQYF. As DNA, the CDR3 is TGCGCCAGCAGCTTTTCGAACAGGGAGGGCGAGCAGTACTTC.